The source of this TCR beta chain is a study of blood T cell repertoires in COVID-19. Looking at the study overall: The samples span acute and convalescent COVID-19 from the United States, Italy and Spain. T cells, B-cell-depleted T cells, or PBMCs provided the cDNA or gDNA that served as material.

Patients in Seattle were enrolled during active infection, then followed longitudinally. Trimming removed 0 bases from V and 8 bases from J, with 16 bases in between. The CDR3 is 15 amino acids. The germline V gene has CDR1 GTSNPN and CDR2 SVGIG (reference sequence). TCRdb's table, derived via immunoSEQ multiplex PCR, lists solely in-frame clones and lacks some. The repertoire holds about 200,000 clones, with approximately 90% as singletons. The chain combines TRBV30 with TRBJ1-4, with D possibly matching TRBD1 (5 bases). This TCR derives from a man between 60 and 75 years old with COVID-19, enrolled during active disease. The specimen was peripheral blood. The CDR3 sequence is CAWSVRQTKGEKLFF. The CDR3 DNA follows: TGTGCCTGGAGTGTACGCCAGACCAAGGGGGAAAAACTGTTTTTT.